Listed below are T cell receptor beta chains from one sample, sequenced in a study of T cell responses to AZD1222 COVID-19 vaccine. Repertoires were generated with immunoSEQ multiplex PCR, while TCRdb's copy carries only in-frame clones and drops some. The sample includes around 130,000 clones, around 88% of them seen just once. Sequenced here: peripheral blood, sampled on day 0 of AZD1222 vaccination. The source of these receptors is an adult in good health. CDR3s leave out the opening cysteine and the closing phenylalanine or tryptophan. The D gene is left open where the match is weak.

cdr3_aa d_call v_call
ASSQEFGPYGYT . TRBV14
ASSLYGGIGNQPQH . TRBV7-2
ASSFGSVVSGKSNQF TRBD2 TRBV7-9
ASSLRGGQRFTEAF . TRBV7-3
ASSLSGAGAGYEQY TRBD2 TRBV27
ASSLGGYGYT . TRBV5-4
ASRVSPYNEQF . TRBV7-9
ASSLNGYNNEQF . TRBV7-2
ASSGHAPGIYEQY . TRBV7-9
ASSLGQKDNEQF . TRBV5-1
ASSPNPRSTEAF . TRBV25-1
ASSEGAASGNTIY . TRBV5-1
ASRDEVRSVTEAF . TRBV6-5
ASSPSTISAEQF . TRBV7-3
ASSVYGTANTGELF TRBD1 TRBV28
ASTAGVNEQF . TRBV27
ASSDRQGRNTEAF TRBD1 TRBV7-2
ASSQEVSGNTEAF . TRBV3-1/TRBV3-2
ASSSTDDNSGANVLT . TRBV7-9
ASSKDGPSGSPFRGNEQY . TRBV21-1
AWDLSSYNSPLH . TRBV30
ASSELRVTVVYGYT . TRBV6-1
ATSRDREAGNTIY . TRBV15
ASSQVAGSTDTQY . TRBV14
ASSFGGSYEQY TRBD2 TRBV12-3/TRBV12-4
SVRGPGPANTEAF . TRBV29-1
ASSLVSGGDYGYT . TRBV5-4
ASSEGQEPQPQH . TRBV6-1
ASSQGLPAPTNEKLF . TRBV4-3
ASSLAPAGGRDTQY TRBD1 TRBV7-6
ASSFVGRWGNEQF . TRBV27
SASWGTSGQETQY TRBD2 TRBV20-1
ASRVEALSNQPQH . TRBV4-2
ASSLTGGPHQPQH TRBD1 TRBV7-9
ASSPHRGGSYEQY . TRBV3-1/TRBV3-2
SVEFHEKLF . TRBV29-1
ASTLASTGELF . TRBV7-2
ASSSDGGARVTQY . TRBV5-1
ASSLLAGGPNEQF TRBD2 TRBV5-4
ASTLWGPSGYNEQF . TRBV28
ASSPGTTGTQY . TRBV19
ASSRGLAVFNEQF TRBD2 TRBV19
ASGLSLSGGPDEQF TRBD2 TRBV12-5
ASSVAGYGYT . TRBV25-1
ASSLGPFSNQPQH . TRBV4-1